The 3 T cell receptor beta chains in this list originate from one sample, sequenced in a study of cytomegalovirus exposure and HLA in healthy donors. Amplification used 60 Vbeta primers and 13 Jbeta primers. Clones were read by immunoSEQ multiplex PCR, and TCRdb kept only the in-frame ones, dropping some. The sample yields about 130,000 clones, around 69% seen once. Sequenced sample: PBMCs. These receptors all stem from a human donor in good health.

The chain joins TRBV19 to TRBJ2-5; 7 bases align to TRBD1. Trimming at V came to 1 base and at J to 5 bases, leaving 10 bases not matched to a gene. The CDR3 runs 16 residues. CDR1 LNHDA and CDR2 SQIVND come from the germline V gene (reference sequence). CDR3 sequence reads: CASSIAKGARLETQYF. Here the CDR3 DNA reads TGTGCCAGTAGTATAGCGAAGGGGGCGAGGTTGGAGACCCAGTACTTC.

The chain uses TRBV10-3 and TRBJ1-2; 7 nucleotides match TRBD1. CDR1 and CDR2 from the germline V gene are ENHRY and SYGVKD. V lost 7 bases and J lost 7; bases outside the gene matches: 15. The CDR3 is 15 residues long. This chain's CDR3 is CAIKGLTGPFSGYTF. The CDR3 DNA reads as TGTGCCATCAAGGGCCTGACAGGGCCGTTTTCTGGCTACACCTTC.

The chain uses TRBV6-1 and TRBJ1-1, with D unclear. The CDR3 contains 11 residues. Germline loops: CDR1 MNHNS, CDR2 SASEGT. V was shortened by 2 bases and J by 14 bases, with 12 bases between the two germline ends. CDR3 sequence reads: CASSEQAYRFF. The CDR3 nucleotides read TGTGCCAGCAGTGAACAAGCGTATCGATTCTTT.